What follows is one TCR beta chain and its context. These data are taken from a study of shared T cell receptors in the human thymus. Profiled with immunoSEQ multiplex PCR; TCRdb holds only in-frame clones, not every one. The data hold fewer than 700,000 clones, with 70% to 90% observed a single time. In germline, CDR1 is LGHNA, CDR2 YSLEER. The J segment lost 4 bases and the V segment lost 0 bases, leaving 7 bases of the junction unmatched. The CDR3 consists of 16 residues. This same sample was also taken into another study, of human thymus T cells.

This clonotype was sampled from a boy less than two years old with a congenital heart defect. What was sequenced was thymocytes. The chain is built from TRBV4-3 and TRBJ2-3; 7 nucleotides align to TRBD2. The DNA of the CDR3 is TGCGCCAGCAGCCAAGACAGGACTAGAAGTTCAGATACGCAGTATTTT. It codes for CASSQDRTRSSDTQYF.